This T cell receptor (beta chain) was recorded in a study of blood T cell repertoires in COVID-19. Study information: PBMCs, B-cell-depleted T cells, or T cells were the source of the cDNA or gDNA that made up the material.

The CDR3 totals 14 residues. Source study methods: Amplified reference gene primers provided the basis for estimating nucleated cell counts. Sequenced by immunoSEQ multiplex PCR; TCRdb stores in-frame clones only, minus some. V and J calls and clone size are copied from that table; D and trimming were computed from the DNA. The sample includes over 150,000 clones, roughly 86% of them seen just once. The receptor comes from a woman aged 55-70 years who had recovered from COVID-19. The chain carries TRBV21-1 and TRBJ1-2; the DNA was not used to check the table's D call, TRBD1. TRBV21-1 is noted as a pseudogene. Sample: peripheral blood. DNA for the CDR3: TGTGCCAGCAGCAAAACGGGACAGAACTATGGCTACACCTTC. It is translated as CASSKTGQNYGYTF.